Following are 29 T cell receptor beta chains from one sample sequenced in a study of cytomegalovirus exposure and HLA in healthy donors. Assay: immunoSEQ multiplex PCR; the TCRdb copy retains only in-frame clones and omits some. The sample lists around 100,000 clones, 85% seen once, with 20% to 25% in the top ten. Specimen: PBMCs. These receptors were obtained from a man aged 18-30 years in good health and CMV-seropositive.

The table lists this clone with a count of one. The rearrangement uses TRBV5-1 and TRBJ2-3; TRBD2 agrees at 9 bases. The CDR3 sequence is 15 residues long. Germline V gene data show CDR1 as SGHRS and CDR2 as YFSETQ. The J segment lost 0 bases and the V segment lost 4 bases, leaving 3 bases of the junction unmatched. The CDR3 loop reads CASSLSGRSTDTQYF. For the CDR3, the DNA is TGCGCCAGCAGCCTTAGCGGGAGAAGCACAGATACGCAGTATTTT.

V and J are TRBV5-1 and TRBJ1-4; tentatively, D is TRBD1 (6 bases). The germline CDR1 and CDR2 sequences are SGHRS and YFSETQ. V was shortened by 0 bases and J by 0 bases, with 6 bases between the two germline ends. The CDR3 loop spans 15 amino acids. CDR3 loop: CASSLGTATNEKLFF. CDR3 in DNA: TGCGCCAGCAGCTTGGGGACAGCAACTAATGAAAAACTGTTTTTT.

This clone was recorded a few times. This chain links TRBV9 with TRBJ2-5, with 8 positions matching TRBD2. The CDR3 runs to 15 residues. The ends lost 3 bases at V and 5 bases at J; junction bases unmatched: 9. Germline loops: CDR1 SGDLS, CDR2 YYNGEE. Written as DNA, the CDR3 is TGTGCCAGCAGCGAGACCGGGACTAGTGGGGAGACCCAGTACTTC. It specifies CASSETGTSGETQYF.

V usage is TRBV4-1 and J usage is TRBJ2-7; 10 bases line up with TRBD2. V lost 4 bases and J lost 6; bases outside the gene matches: 12. The CDR3 loop spans 16 amino acids. From germline, CDR1 is MGHRA and CDR2 YSYEKL. The CDR3 loop is CASSRLLLAGKGEQYF. CDR3 coding DNA: TGCGCCAGCAGCCGACTGTTACTAGCGGGGAAAGGCGAGCAGTACTTC.

In this sample, this clone turned up once. The chain joins TRBV7-3 to TRBJ1-1; 8 bases align to TRBD1. The CDR3 runs to 14 residues. V lost 5 bases and J lost 4; bases outside the gene matches: 6. The germline gives CDR1 SGHTA, CDR2 FQGTGA. The CDR3 loop reads CASSPRTGSTEAFF. In DNA form, the CDR3 reads TGTGCCAGCAGCCCTCGGACAGGGAGCACTGAAGCTTTCTTT.

The chain is built from TRBV18 and TRBJ2-7, with a tentative D call TRBD1 (6 bases). The germline V and J ends were trimmed by 6 bases and 0 bases, with 27 bases remaining between them. Germline CDR1 KGHSH, CDR2 LQKENI. The CDR3 totals 19 residues. Here the CDR3 reads CASSGTRGLIPASSYEQYF. The CDR3 region has the DNA TGTGCCAGCTCGGGAACCAGGGGTTTGATTCCTGCGAGCTCCTACGAGCAGTACTTC.

The chain is built from TRBV16 and TRBJ1-4; tentatively, D is TRBD1 (5 bases). Germline V gives CDR1 KGHSY, CDR2 FQNENV. Trimming took 4 bases from V and 8 from J, leaving 8 bases between them. The length of the CDR3 is 12 residues. In DNA form, the CDR3 reads TGTGCCAGCAGCCTGGACACGGAAAAACTGTTTTTT. Its translation is CASSLDTEKLFF.

This sequence joins TRBV2 and TRBJ2-7, with 9 bases aligning to TRBD1. V trimming: 6 bases; J trimming: 11 bases; junction bases outside the gene matches: 17. Germline V lookup: CDR1 SNHLY, CDR2 FYNNEI. CDR3 length: 15 residues. The CDR3 region is CASSPYGTGPEGEYF. The DNA of the CDR3 is TGTGCCAGCAGCCCCTACGGGACAGGGCCCGAAGGGGAGTACTTC.

The chain links TRBV28 to TRBJ2-1; TRBD1 agrees at 9 bases. The CDR3 covers 16 residues. The ends lost 7 bases at V and 9 bases at J; junction bases unmatched: 16. The V gene's germline CDR1 is MDHEN and CDR2 SYDVKM. The CDR3 loop reads CASTVPGGTGHVEQFF. CDR3 sequence (DNA): TGTGCCAGCACCGTCCCTGGGGGGACAGGGCACGTTGAGCAGTTCTTC.

The gene calls are TRBV5-4 and TRBJ2-3, with D possibly matching TRBD2 (6 bases). Germline V CDR1 and CDR2: SGHNT, YYREEE (reference sequence). The CDR3 length is 16 residues. V gave up 7 bases and J gave up 0 bases, with 18 bases separating them. The CDR3 bases are TGTGCCAGCGGCGGGCGGGGCGGGGCTAGCACAGATACGCAGTATTTT. Residues: CASGGRGGASTDTQYF. Full variable domain (outside the CDR3, taken from reference TRBV5-4 and TRBJ2-3): ETGVTQSPTHLIKTRGQQVTLRCSSQSGHNTVSWYQQALGQGPQFIFQYYREEENGRGNFPPRFSGLQFPNYSSELNVNALELDDSALYLCASGGRGGASTDTQYFGPGTRLTVL.

The V call is TRBV27, the J call TRBJ1-4; 8 nucleotides line up with TRBD1. The V gene end was trimmed by 4 bases and the J gene end by 1 base; junction bases not matched to a gene: 5. This CDR3 contains 16 residues. Germline-derived CDR1 and CDR2 are MNHEY and SMNVEV (reference sequence). CDR3 in DNA: TGTGCCAGCAGTTCAGCCGGACAGGGAACTAATGAAAAACTGTTTTTT. This sequence encodes CASSSAGQGTNEKLFF.

V usage is TRBV12-5 and J usage is TRBJ2-3, with TRBD2 as a possible D gene (5 bases). Germline CDR1 reads LGHNT; CDR2 reads FRNRAP. The V and J ends lost 2 bases and 1 base respectively, with 7 bases between them. The CDR3 is 14 residues long. The CDR3 sequence: CASGLTGGTDTQYF. The CDR3 DNA sequence: TGTGCTAGTGGTTTGACCGGGGGCACAGATACGCAGTATTTT.

This chain joins TRBV18 and TRBJ1-1; D possibly corresponds to TRBD1 (5 bases). Trimming cost V 3 bases and J 0 bases, with 17 bases left between them. Germline V lookup: CDR1 KGHSH, CDR2 LQKENI. The CDR3 sequence is 17 residues long. The CDR3 here is CASSPIRVGVMNTEAFF. The CDR3 DNA follows: TGTGCCAGCTCACCTATTAGGGTAGGGGTTATGAACACTGAAGCTTTCTTT.

V gene TRBV18 combines with J gene TRBJ1-1; tentative D call: TRBD1 (5 bases). This CDR3 contains 14 residues. Germline V lookup: CDR1 KGHSH, CDR2 LQKENI. V lost 3 bases to trimming and J lost 0 bases, with 8 bases between them. The DNA of the CDR3 is TGTGCCAGCTCACCTCAGGGATTGAACACTGAAGCTTTCTTT. This gives the protein CASSPQGLNTEAFF.

The count of this clone is one. The V gene is TRBV19, the J gene TRBJ1-2; 8 bases fit TRBD1. Germline-derived CDR1 and CDR2 are LNHDA and SQIVND (reference sequence). CDR3 length equals 15 residues. J lost 8 bases, V lost 5 bases, and 13 bases had no gene match. CDR3 sequence: CASSLRQGTVEGYTF. CDR3 nucleotides: TGTGCCAGTAGTTTGAGACAGGGGACCGTGGAGGGCTACACCTTC.

The chain employs TRBV2 and TRBJ2-2, with a possible D match to TRBD2 (6 bases). V was clipped by 10 bases and J by 9 bases, with 9 bases between them. This CDR3 comprises 10 residues. Germline V gene sequence: CDR1 SNHLY, CDR2 FYNNEI. The CDR3: CATRGRELFF. CDR3 nucleotide sequence: TGTGCCACCCGCGGGAGGGAGCTGTTTTTT.

The gene calls are TRBV10-1 and TRBJ2-7; 11 bases line up with TRBD1. In germline, CDR1 is WNHNN, CDR2 SYGVQD (reference sequence). The length of the CDR3 is 16 residues. With V trimmed by 1 base and J by 5 bases, 7 bases remained unmatched. The CDR3 spells CASSEFRTGGTDEQYF. CDR3 nucleotides: TGCGCCAGCAGTGAGTTTAGGACAGGGGGCACCGACGAGCAGTACTTC.

The CDR3 sequence is CASLRGDNEQFF. The DNA of the CDR3 is TGTGCCAGCCTAAGGGGTGACAATGAGCAGTTCTTC. The J gene is TRBJ2-1, the V gene TRBV27; possibly TRBD1 for D (5 bases). The CDR3 runs 12 residues. CDR1 and CDR2 from the germline V gene are MNHEY and SMNVEV (reference sequence). The V and J ends lost 8 bases and 5 bases respectively, with 10 bases between them.

V and J are TRBV29-1 and TRBJ2-1; 8 bases fit TRBD2. This CDR3 has 17 residues. Germline-derived CDR1 and CDR2 are SQVTM and ANQGSEA. J lost 0 bases, V lost 3 bases, and 10 bases had no gene match. This CDR3 reads CSVDRLAGPSSYNEQFF. The CDR3 DNA sequence: TGCAGCGTTGATCGCCTAGCGGGCCCGAGCTCCTACAATGAGCAGTTCTTC.

The chain joins TRBV30 to TRBJ2-3; a weak D match, TRBD1 (5 bases). CDR1 GTSNPN and CDR2 SVGIG come from the germline V gene (reference sequence). The germline V and J ends were trimmed by 2 bases and 4 bases, with 13 bases remaining between them. The CDR3 loop spans 14 amino acids. CDR3 in DNA: TGTGCCTGGAGTCCAGGGATGGGCCCAGATACGCAGTATTTT. Amino acid sequence: CAWSPGMGPDTQYF.

Here the CDR3 DNA reads TGTGCCTGGGACGAGACTAGCGGGAGCGAGGGTACGCAGTATTTT. Protein sequence: CAWDETSGSEGTQYF. V usage is TRBV30 and J usage is TRBJ2-3, with TRBD2 matching 12 bases. Germline CDR1 GTSNPN, CDR2 SVGIG (reference sequence). This CDR3 is 15 amino acids long. Trimming took 5 bases from V and 8 from J; bases not matched to a gene: 11.

This chain connects TRBV11-3 to TRBJ2-5; D is undetermined. Germline values: CDR1 SGHNT, CDR2 YENEEA. This CDR3 has 13 amino acids. V was shortened by 4 bases and J by 3 bases, with 9 bases between the two germline ends. CDR3 region: CASSSEREETQYF. In DNA, the CDR3 is TGTGCCAGCAGCTCAGAGCGAGAAGAGACCCAGTACTTC.

The DNA of the CDR3 is TGTGCCAGCTCACAGGGACTAGCGGGAAAGAAGACCCAGTACTTC. It is translated as CASSQGLAGKKTQYF. The chain joins TRBV18 to TRBJ2-5, with 13 bases identical to TRBD2. This CDR3 comprises 15 residues. From germline, CDR1 is KGHSH and CDR2 LQKENI. Trimming at V came to 4 bases and at J to 6 bases, leaving 5 bases not matched to a gene.

V gene TRBV7-3 combines with J gene TRBJ2-3, with 14 bases that match TRBD2. V lost 4 bases, J lost 4 bases, and 10 bases stayed unmatched. The CDR3 has 18 amino acids. CDR1 and CDR2 (germline): SGHTA, FQGTGA. This CDR3 is CASSSAPGLAGVADTQYF. The CDR3 DNA is TGTGCCAGCAGCTCCGCACCGGGACTAGCGGGGGTAGCAGATACGCAGTATTTT.

The table lists this clone with a count of one. This chain uses TRBV11-3 with TRBJ2-3; 7 positions agree with TRBD1. This CDR3 contains 17 residues. CDR1 is SGHNT, CDR2 YENEEA, per germline. After removal of 5 bases from V and 2 bases from J, the junction contained 13 bases not matched to a gene. The CDR3 region is CASSVLAGTAYTDTQYF. CDR3 bases: TGTGCCAGCAGCGTCCTTGCTGGGACAGCCTACACAGATACGCAGTATTTT.

The chain employs TRBV25-1 and TRBJ2-1; D is possibly TRBD2 (6 bases). Germline V CDR1 and CDR2: MGHDK, SYGVNS. V lost 6 bases to trimming and J lost 10 bases, with 13 bases between them. This CDR3 has 12 amino acids. The CDR3 sequence is CASREGRGEQFF. The CDR3 bases are TGTGCCAGCAGGGAGGGCAGAGGGGAGCAGTTCTTC. The complete variable domain, with remaining parts taken from reference TRBV25-1 and TRBJ2-1, reads EADIYQTPRYLVIGTGKKITLECSQTMGHDKMYWYQQDPGMELHLIHYSYGVNSTEKGDLSSESTVSRIRTEHFPLTLESARPSHTSQYLCASREGRGEQFFGPGTRLTVL.

The chain links TRBV28 to TRBJ2-2, with TRBD2 matching 10 bases. The V gene's germline CDR1 is MDHEN and CDR2 SYDVKM. Trimming at V came to 8 bases and at J to 5 bases, leaving 8 bases not matched to a gene. The CDR3 runs 15 residues. CDR3 nucleotides: TGTGCCAGCGCCCCTTTTAGCGGGGGGACCGGGGAGCTGTTTTTT. Its translation: CASAPFSGGTGELFF.

This clone occurred once. This sequence joins TRBV5-6 and TRBJ2-7; the match to TRBD2 covers 7 bases. The CDR3 is made up of 15 amino acids. Germline CDR1 SGHDT, CDR2 YYEEEE. After removal of 2 bases from V and 3 bases from J, the junction contained 8 bases not matched to a gene. The CDR3 region has the DNA TGTGCCAGCAGCTTTGGTTCGGCGGGGGACTACGAGCAGTACGTC. This sequence encodes CASSFGSAGDYEQYV.

The chain carries TRBV29-1 and TRBJ2-3; tentative D call: TRBD2 (6 bases). The V gene lost 4 bases and the J gene lost 4 bases, with 15 bases spanning the gap. CDR3 length equals 14 residues. CDR1 and CDR2 (germline): SQVTM, ANQGSEA. In DNA form, the CDR3 reads TGCAGCGTTGTAGTGGGAGGATCGGCAGATACGCAGTATTTT. This encodes CSVVVGGSADTQYF.